Presented here are 16 T cell receptor beta chains from one specimen sequenced in a study of beta chain features in type 1 diabetes. Expressed TCRB transcripts were sequenced, since all the RNA that had been isolated was reverse transcribed. TCRdb keeps only in-frame clones here, not all; method: immunoSEQ multiplex PCR. The table lists under 450,000 clones, around 14% of them singletons. The sample was naive CD4+ T cells from blood. These receptors were obtained from a man younger than 45 in good health.

The chain employs TRBV9 and TRBJ2-3; perhaps TRBD1 as D (6 bases). Germline V gene sequence: CDR1 SGDLS, CDR2 YYNGEE. The CDR3 is 14 amino acids. V was clipped by 3 bases and J by 1 base, with 9 bases between them. Here the CDR3 DNA reads TGTGCCAGCAGCGCCTCAGGGGGCACAGATACGCAGTATTTT. It specifies CASSASGGTDTQYF.

This clone has a handful of counts. This sequence joins TRBV30 and TRBJ1-6; no firm D call. Trimming pared 8 bases from V and 6 bases from J, leaving 20 bases between. The CDR3 loop spans 15 amino acids. The germline CDR1 and CDR2 sequences are GTSNPN and SVGIG (reference sequence). CDR3 protein: CAAGDGRRFNSPLHF. The DNA of the CDR3 is TGTGCCGCGGGAGATGGCCGCCGATTTAATTCACCCCTCCACTTT.

The gene calls are TRBV5-1 and TRBJ2-7, with D uncertain. Germline lookup yields CDR1 SGHRS and CDR2 YFSETQ. The V end was cut by 4 bases, the J end by 1 base, with 9 bases between. The CDR3 is made up of 13 amino acids. Here the CDR3 DNA reads TGCGCCAGCAGCCGGGTGGGGTCCTACGAGCAGTACGTC. Protein sequence: CASSRVGSYEQYV.

This clone was seen a few times. This chain links TRBV18 with TRBJ1-1; D uncertain. The CDR3 totals 13 residues. The germline gives CDR1 KGHSH, CDR2 LQKENI. Between the trimmed V and J ends, which lost 5 bases and 1 base, there was a span of 8 bases. The DNA of the CDR3 is TGTGCCAGCTCAGAACTGGGGAACACTGAAGCTTTCTTT. Translating gives CASSELGNTEAFF.

This chain joins TRBV7-2 and TRBJ2-4; 9 nucleotides align to TRBD2. The ends lost 5 bases at V and 1 base at J; junction bases unmatched: 9. The V gene's germline CDR1 is SGHTA and CDR2 FQGNSA. This CDR3 contains 17 residues. CDR3 residues: CASSVLAGRLAKNIQYF. CDR3 nucleotides: TGTGCCAGCAGCGTACTAGCGGGCCGCCTGGCCAAAAACATTCAGTACTTC.

The chain couples TRBV5-1 to TRBJ2-3; D is undetermined. This CDR3 contains 12 residues. Germline CDR1 reads SGHRS; CDR2 reads YFSETQ. V gave up 5 bases and J gave up 6 bases, with 10 bases separating them. This CDR3 reads CASRANRDTQYF. CDR3 in DNA: TGCGCCAGCAGGGCCAATAGGGATACGCAGTATTTT. The whole variable domain, remainder taken from reference TRBV5-1 and TRBJ2-3, is KAGVTQTPRYLIKTRGQQVTLSCSPISGHRSVSWYQQTPGQGLQFLFEYFSETQRNKGNFPGRFSGRQFSNSRSEMNVSTLELGDSALYLCASRANRDTQYFGPGTRLTVL.

The chain joins TRBV7-2 to TRBJ2-5; D uncertain. V gave up 6 bases and J gave up 6 bases, with 17 bases separating them. This CDR3 is built from 14 residues. Germline CDR1 SGHTA, CDR2 FQGNSA. CDR3 coding DNA: TGTGCCAGCAGTTCCCGTCCCGGTGGGCAGACCCAGTACTTC. Its protein product is CASSSRPGGQTQYF.

The chain uses TRBV12-5 and TRBJ1-5; the D is unclear. The CDR3 has 14 residues. Per germline, CDR1 LGHNT and CDR2 FRNRAP. Between the trimmed V and J ends, which lost 7 bases and 4 bases, there was a span of 14 bases. This CDR3 is CASAIGMENQPQHF. The CDR3 nucleotides are TGTGCTAGTGCTATAGGGATGGAGAATCAGCCCCAGCATTTT.

This clone was detected only a few times. V is TRBV18 and J is TRBJ2-2, with D possibly TRBD1 on 6 matching bases. CDR3 size: 17 residues. Germline V gene lookup returns CDR1 KGHSH and CDR2 LQKENI. Trimming shortened V by 1 base and J by 0 bases, and 12 bases separated the two germline ends. The CDR3: CASSPRGTGPNTGELFF. The CDR3, as DNA: TGTGCCAGCTCACCACGCGGAACAGGGCCGAACACCGGGGAGCTGTTTTTT.

This clone was counted between two and nine times. V gene TRBV6-6 combines with J gene TRBJ1-2; tentatively, D is TRBD1 (5 bases). Deletions cut 7 bases from V and 2 bases from J, with 11 bases between. The CDR3 sequence is 13 residues long. Germline V gene data show CDR1 as MNHNY and CDR2 as SVGAGI (reference sequence). CDR3 sequence reads: CASNQGSNYGYTF. CDR3 DNA: TGTGCCAGCAACCAGGGTTCCAACTATGGCTACACCTTC.

The chain recombines TRBV30 with TRBJ2-1; tentative D call: TRBD1 (6 bases). Trimming cost V 4 bases and J 3 bases, with 10 bases left between them. Germline CDR1 and CDR2: GTSNPN and SVGIG (reference sequence). The CDR3 sequence is 13 residues long. DNA of the CDR3: TGTGCCTGGATACCGGACAGCTACAATGAGCAGTTCTTC. This sequence encodes CAWIPDSYNEQFF.

Worth noting for this clone: The sample carries other DNA sequences with the same CDR3. The chain employs TRBV18 and TRBJ2-2, with D unclear. The length of the CDR3 is 12 residues. V was pared by 3 bases and J by 5 bases, with 4 bases between. CDR1 KGHSH and CDR2 LQKENI come from the germline V gene. CDR3 sequence: CASSPRTGELFF. CDR3 DNA: TGTGCCAGCTCACCTCGAACCGGGGAGCTGTTTTTT.

The V gene is TRBV7-2, the J gene TRBJ1-2; D gene uncertain. Germline CDR1 reads SGHTA; CDR2 reads FQGNSA. V shed 1 base and J shed 8 bases, with 2 bases lying between them. This CDR3 has 10 residues. The CDR3 bases are TGTGCCAGCAGCTTAGACGGCTACACCTTC. This sequence encodes CASSLDGYTF.

This clone has a handful of counts. V is TRBV5-1 and J is TRBJ1-2; 7 bases line up with TRBD1. With V trimmed by 2 bases and J by 6 bases, 1 base remained unmatched. This CDR3 region has 12 residues. Germline CDR1 and CDR2: SGHRS and YFSETQ. This CDR3 reads CASSFDRDGYTF. CDR3 coding DNA: TGCGCCAGCAGCTTCGACAGGGATGGCTACACCTTC.

This clone was detected a few times. The rearrangement links TRBV9 to TRBJ2-1; D is perhaps TRBD1 (6 bases). V was cut by 2 bases and J by 0 bases, with 9 bases left in between. The CDR3 length is 15 residues. The germline V gene has CDR1 SGDLS and CDR2 YYNGEE. CDR3: CASSVGQISYNEQFF. As DNA, the CDR3 is TGTGCCAGCAGCGTTGGACAGATCTCCTACAATGAGCAGTTCTTC.

This chain links TRBV7-2 with TRBJ2-5; no clear D. The V and J ends lost 2 bases and 4 bases respectively, with 5 bases between them. This CDR3 is built from 12 residues. Germline assignment: CDR1 SGHTA and CDR2 FQGNSA. The CDR3: CASSLFRETQYF. CDR3 in DNA: TGTGCCAGCAGCTTATTTCGAGAGACCCAGTACTTC.